The TCR beta chain described here comes from a study of T-cell reconstitution after alpha-beta-depleted transplantation in children. Germline-derived CDR1 and CDR2 are SGHTA and FQGTGA. The V end lost 5 bases, the J end lost 0 bases, and 11 bases lay between the germline ends. The CDR3 runs 15 residues. As to this clonotype: What it binds is not known.

Molecular barcoding with unique molecular identifiers was used for the TCRbeta library. TCRdb processed the PCR reads anew with MiXCR; each CDR3 protein has one entry. The sample consists of hundreds of thousands of distinct CDR3 sequences, 13% of them appearing once. Whole-study findings and limits: Several hundred graft clones that had expanded were reportedly the source of alpha-beta T cells about two months after transplant. Some patients' high day-60 TCRbeta diversity was traced to surviving recipient T cells and thymic progenitors. Newly made T cells mostly supplied T-cell counts and diversity one year after transplant.

The clonotype was recovered from a male patient younger than 18 who had a stem cell transplant for acute myeloid leukemia, so the T cells may come from the graft donor. The chain carries TRBV7-3 and TRBJ2-1, with D perhaps matching TRBD2 (5 bases). The sequences come from PBMCs, mostly from graft donor cells, collected 360 days after TCRalphabeta/CD19-depleted stem cell transplant. The CDR3 loop reads CASSPRASSYNEQFF. CDR3 DNA: TGTGCCAGCAGCCCGAGGGCATCCTCCTACAATGAGCAGTTCTTC.